Shown below are 2 T cell receptor beta chains from a single sample sequenced in a study of CD8+ T cells in alopecia areata. Treatment here: oral pan-JAK inhibitor, 5-10 mg twice daily. Following RNA extraction, reverse transcription yielded cDNA that acted as the sequencing template. TCRdb's table, derived via immunoSEQ multiplex PCR, lists solely in-frame clones and lacks some. The profile shows about 190,000 clones, approximately 60% of them singletons. Sequenced here: CD4+ T cells sorted from blood, sampled at week 4, from a patient treated with tofacitinib. The receptors come from a human donor with alopecia areata.

The V gene is TRBV7-3, the J gene TRBJ2-7, with 7 bases lining up with TRBD2. V trimming: 5 bases; J trimming: 5 bases; junction bases outside the gene matches: 9. CDR1 is SGHTA, CDR2 FQGTGA, per germline. CDR3 length: 14 amino acids. CDR3: CASSLGRAGNEQYF. The CDR3 nucleotides read TGTGCCAGCAGCCTAGGGAGGGCCGGAAACGAGCAGTACTTC.

This chain uses TRBV10-3 with TRBJ1-1, with D unclear. The CDR3 is 10 amino acids. The germline CDR1 and CDR2 sequences are ENHRY and SYGVKD. The V end was cut by 11 bases, the J end by 6 bases, with 10 bases between. In DNA, the CDR3 is TGTGCCCACGGCCGGCCTGAAGCTTTCTTT. Its translation: CAHGRPEAFF.